This T cell receptor (beta chain) was identified during a study of shared clonotypes between healthy human individuals. Whole-study findings and limits: A handful of donors had roughly 5.2% of their naive CD4 clonotypes in common. Clonotypes shared by all four sorted-subset donors had higher generation probabilities than non-shared clonotypes.

Note on this clone: Its antigen is still unknown.

Deep-level settings were used for running the assay. Measured with immunoSEQ multiplex PCR; TCRdb has only the in-frame clones, and not every one. Of about 680,000 clones detected, roughly 94% appear once; the ten largest clones hold 24%. The CDR3 has 16 residues. The ends were cut back, 3 bases at V and 4 bases at J, with 18 bases in the middle. Germline V gives CDR1 MRHNA, CDR2 SNTAGT. Naive CD8 isolation took CD45RO-negative cells positively selected for CCR7 and excluded terminally differentiated effector memory CD45RA+ cells. Sequences were obtained from naive CD8+ T cells sorted from blood. The chain couples TRBV6-4 to TRBJ1-2, with no clear D. This TCR was sampled from a man aged 25 to 40 in good health. CDR3 sequence: CASSEELILGTYGYTF. DNA for the CDR3: TGTGCCAGCAGTGAAGAATTAATCCTAGGCACCTATGGCTACACCTTC.